The subject of this entry is one T cell receptor (beta chain). This clonotype turned up a few times. Its binding antigen is unknown. It has no much larger one-base neighbor in the sample; base qualities were not kept. The data are from a study of identical twins (dated by TCRdb to 2016 to 2017). For the study in its entirety: To test whether fetal clonotypes persist, the study used deep sequencing on TCR alpha and beta repertoires from monozygotic twins, unrelated adults of various ages, and cord blood. To rule out contamination, replicate twin experiments were performed at different times with different library preparation protocols.

According to the germline V gene, CDR1 reads SQVTM and CDR2 reads ANQGSEA. V is cut by 7 bases and J by 6 bases, and the space between the germline ends is 16 bases. The CDR3 measures 13 amino acids from cysteine to phenylalanine. Only the CDR3 DNA stays, 39 bases, in frame from base 1. General findings and caveats noted by the study authors: Compared with coincidental sharing between unrelated individuals, out-of-frame TCR alpha sequences shared between twins had an excess of sequences with low generation probability. Excess twin sharing in beta out-of-frame sequences was weaker because fewer shared sequences lowered the signal-to-noise ratio. In monozygotic twins, recombination models systematically underestimated out-of-frame TCR alpha sharing, but the models matched the sharing seen between unrelated individuals. Abundant cord blood beta clonotypes had fewer insertions, young adult naive repertoires showed a similar but weaker trend, and memory repertoires showed no such trend. Invariant T cells such as MAIT and iNKT could partly confound zero-insertion analyses, though diverse VJ usage argued against this for most clonotypes. Conclusions relied on cross-sectional statistical analysis, since the same donors could not be followed over many years.

Every donor in the study was a healthy Caucasian. The twin cohort comprised three pairs of female monozygotic twins, all aged about 18 to 30 years. The RNA used for TCR libraries was isolated from peripheral blood mononuclear cells. The method was 5' RACE. The instrument given in TCRdb is Illumina HiSeq 2000. Template switching introduced a universal primer binding site; the final cDNA contained a unique molecular identifier, enabling accurate counting of TCR cDNA molecules. Specific primers in the conserved constant-segment region were used to synthesize first-strand cDNA for the TCR alpha and beta chains. Each cDNA library was double barcoded, with a SMART-Mk sample barcode plus Illumina barcodes, to control for contamination. TruSeq adapter sequences along with Illumina sample barcodes were introduced in two successive PCR steps. TCR alpha and beta cDNA libraries were sequenced on the Illumina HiSeq platform with custom primers. The source study handled its data this way. Unique molecular identifiers were extracted from raw reads with MiGEC, and CDR3 positions were determined with MiXCR. For each individual, recombination models were inferred using an EM algorithm with the repgenHMM and IGoR tools. Shared clonotypes were analyzed with the tcR package in R, and sharing was normalized by the product of cloneset sizes. To study raw recombination free of thymic and clonal selection effects, out-of-frame nonproductive sequences were analyzed. TCRdb ran its own pipeline on the public reads, namely fastp trimming at Q25 and MiXCR clone calling, and kept in-frame beta chains. Each entry is one CDR3 protein sequence, shown with its most common DNA and genes. The V and J calls come from TCRdb's annotation, not from the publication. Here the sample has some 690,000 distinct CDR3 sequences; about 20% occur a single time. The top ten constitute around 4.4% of the sample.

Another study also made use of these data, one on T cells expressing NK-cell markers. The second paper further reports: In sorted CD3+CD56+NKG2C+, CD3+CD56+NKG2C- and CD3+CD56-NKG2C+ T-cell subsets from eight donors, TCR beta-chain repertoires were profiled. Among the eight sequenced donors, seven were HCMV-seropositive and one was HCMV-seronegative. To restrict sorting to alphabetaTCR-expressing T cells, an anti-gammadeltaTCR antibody was added in several experiments. For six donors, the dominant CD3+CD56+NKG2C+ clonotypes were among the top 10 CD8+ clonotypes and accounted for about 1.0-8% of CD8+ T cells. Those dominant clonotypes were again the most abundant among CD3+CD56-NKG2C+ cells in a few donors, at about 28.3-60.1%. Whether the expanded NKG2C-expressing T cell clones were specific for HCMV antigens was left unclear. All eight donors whose samples were sequenced were randomly selected healthy volunteers, three of them men and five women. HCMV serostatus was determined by detecting HCMV-specific IgG in serum with a commercial ELISA kit. For roughly 6 donors, bulk peripheral blood T-cell repertoires were also sequenced from unsorted PBMC. MIGEC handled demultiplexing of the reads and grouping by UMI, while MiTCR was used to assemble and quantify clonotypes. Only TCR cDNA sequences supported by at least two reads were kept to exclude erroneous sequences. Downstream repertoire analysis used the tcR package, and clonotypes were matched across fractions by CDR3 nucleotide sequence plus V segment. VDJmatch was used to annotate antigen specificity against VDJdb, with one amino acid substitution in CDR3 permitted.

Material for sequencing was PBMCs. This TCR was recovered from a woman under 30 in good health. The chain links TRBV29-1 with TRBJ2-1; the D gene assignment is ambiguous. The nucleotide sequence reads as follows: TGCAGCGGGAGACATCTGAATGTCAATGAGCAGTTCTTC. The resulting protein is CSGRHLNVNEQFF.